This T cell receptor beta chain was captured by sequencing in a study of blood T cell repertoires in COVID-19. Across the whole study: There were acute and convalescent COVID-19 samples, and they came from the United States, Italy and Spain. Sources were T cells, B-cell-depleted T cells, or PBMCs; the material itself was cDNA or gDNA.

V lost 0 bases to trimming and J lost 5 bases, with 5 bases between them. Germline values: CDR1 LGHNA, CDR2 YSLEER. The CDR3 has 13 amino acids. The protocol was immunoSEQ multiplex PCR, while the TCRdb copy is restricted to in-frame clones and leaves out a portion. Among roughly 150,000 clones listed, 70% to 90% were seen once. Seattle-derived patients entered the study during active infection and were followed longitudinally. The chain couples TRBV4-3 to TRBJ1-3; no clear D gene. The TCR sequence derives from a woman over 75 with COVID-19, enrolled during active disease. What was sequenced was peripheral blood. CDR3 residues: CASSQDFRNTIYF. CDR3 coding DNA: TGCGCCAGCAGCCAAGATTTTAGAAACACCATATATTTT.